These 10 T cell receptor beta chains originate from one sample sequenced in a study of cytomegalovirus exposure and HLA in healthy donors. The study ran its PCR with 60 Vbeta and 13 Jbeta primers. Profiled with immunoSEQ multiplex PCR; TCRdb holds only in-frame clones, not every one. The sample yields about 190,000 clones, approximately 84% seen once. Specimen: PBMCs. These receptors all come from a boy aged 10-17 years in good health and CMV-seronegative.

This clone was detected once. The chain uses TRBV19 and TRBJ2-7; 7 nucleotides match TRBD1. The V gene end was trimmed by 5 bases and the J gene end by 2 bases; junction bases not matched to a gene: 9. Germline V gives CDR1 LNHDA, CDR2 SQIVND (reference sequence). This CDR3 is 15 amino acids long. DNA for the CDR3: TGTGCCAGTAGTGTGAGGGACAGCGCACCCTACGAGCAGTACTTC. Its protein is CASSVRDSAPYEQYF.

The CDR3 DNA follows: TGTGCCAGTAGTATAATCGGGACTAGGCGCACCGGGGAGCTGTTTTTT. Its translation is CASSIIGTRRTGELFF. J is TRBJ2-2 and V is TRBV19; TRBD2 agrees at 8 bases. The germline V gene has CDR1 LNHDA and CDR2 SQIVND (reference sequence). V trimming: 2 bases; J trimming: 4 bases; junction bases outside the gene matches: 6. The CDR3 spans 16 residues. Based on the CDR3 plus reference TRBV19 and TRBJ2-2, the full variable domain is DGGITQSPKYLFRKEGQNVTLSCEQNLNHDAMYWYRQDPGQGLRLIYYSQIVNDFQKGDIAEGYSVSREKKESFPLTVTSAQKNPTAFYLCASSIIGTRRTGELFFGEGSRLTVL.

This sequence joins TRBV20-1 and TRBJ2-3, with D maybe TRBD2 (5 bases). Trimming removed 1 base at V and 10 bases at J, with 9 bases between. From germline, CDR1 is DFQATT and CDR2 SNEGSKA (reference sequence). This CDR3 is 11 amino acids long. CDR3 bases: TGCAGTGCTAGAGTCACCGGGGCGCAGTATTTT. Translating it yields CSARVTGAQYF.

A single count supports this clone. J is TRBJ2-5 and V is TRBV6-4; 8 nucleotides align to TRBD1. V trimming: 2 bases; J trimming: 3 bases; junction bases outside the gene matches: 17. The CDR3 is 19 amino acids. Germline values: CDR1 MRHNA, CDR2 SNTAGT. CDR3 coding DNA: TGTGCCAGCAGTGACCGACCCAAACGTCCCGGGACAGGAAAAGAGACCCAGTACTTC. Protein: CASSDRPKRPGTGKETQYF.

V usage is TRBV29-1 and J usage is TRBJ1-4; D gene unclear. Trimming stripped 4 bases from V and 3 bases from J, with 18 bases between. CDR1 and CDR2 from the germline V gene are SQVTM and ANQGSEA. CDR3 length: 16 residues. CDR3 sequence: CSVGIRRRPSNEKLFF. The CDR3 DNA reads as TGCAGCGTTGGGATCAGGCGAAGGCCATCTAATGAAAAACTGTTTTTT.

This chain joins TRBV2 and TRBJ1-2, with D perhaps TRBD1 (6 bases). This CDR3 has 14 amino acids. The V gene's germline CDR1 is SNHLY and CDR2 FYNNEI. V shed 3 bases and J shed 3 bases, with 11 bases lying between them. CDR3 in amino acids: CASSESRGDYGYTF. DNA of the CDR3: TGTGCCAGCAGTGAGAGCAGGGGTGACTATGGCTACACCTTC.

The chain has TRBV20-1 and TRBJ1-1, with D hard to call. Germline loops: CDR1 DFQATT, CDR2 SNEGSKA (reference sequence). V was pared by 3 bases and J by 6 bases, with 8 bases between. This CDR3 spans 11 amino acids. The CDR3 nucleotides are TGCAGTGCTAGTCGCAGTGCTGAAGCTTTCTTT. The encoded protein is CSASRSAEAFF.

The CDR3 DNA reads as TGCGCCAGCAGTGAGTCGTCGGAGGGTAAAGTTACGAATGAGCAGTTCTTC. Its protein is CASSESSEGKVTNEQFF. V and J are TRBV10-1 and TRBJ2-1, with a weak D call TRBD2 (6 bases). Trimming removed 0 bases from V and 7 bases from J, with 19 bases in between. CDR3 length: 17 residues. Germline assignment: CDR1 WNHNN and CDR2 SYGVQD (reference sequence).

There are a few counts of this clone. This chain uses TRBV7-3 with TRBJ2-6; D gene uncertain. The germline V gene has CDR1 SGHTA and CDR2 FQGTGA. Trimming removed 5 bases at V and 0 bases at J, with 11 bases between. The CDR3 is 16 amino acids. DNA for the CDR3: TGTGCCAGCAGCCCAAAAACTCTCTCTGGGGCCAACGTCCTGACTTTC. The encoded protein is CASSPKTLSGANVLTF.

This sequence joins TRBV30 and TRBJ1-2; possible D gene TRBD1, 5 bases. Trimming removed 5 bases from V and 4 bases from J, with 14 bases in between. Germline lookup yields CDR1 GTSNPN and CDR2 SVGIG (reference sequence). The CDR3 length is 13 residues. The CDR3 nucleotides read TGTGCCTGGCGGGGGGACGGTCCCTATGGCTACACCTTC. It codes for CAWRGDGPYGYTF.